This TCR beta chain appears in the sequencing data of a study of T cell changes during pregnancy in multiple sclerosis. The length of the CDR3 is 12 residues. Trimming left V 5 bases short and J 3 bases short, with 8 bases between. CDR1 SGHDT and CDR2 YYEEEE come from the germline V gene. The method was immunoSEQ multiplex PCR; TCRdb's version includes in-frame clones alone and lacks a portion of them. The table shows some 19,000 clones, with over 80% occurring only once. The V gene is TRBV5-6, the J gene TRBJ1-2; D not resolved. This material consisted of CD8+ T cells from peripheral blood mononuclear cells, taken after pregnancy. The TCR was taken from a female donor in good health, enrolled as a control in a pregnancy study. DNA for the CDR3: TGTGCCAGCAGATTAAGAGACTATGGCTACACCTTC. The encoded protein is CASRLRDYGYTF.